This TCR beta chain was identified in a study of blood T cell repertoires in COVID-19. As for the study in general: PBMCs, B-cell-depleted T cells, or T cells were the source of the cDNA or gDNA that made up the material.

Per the original data handling: Amplifying reference gene primers gave estimates of nucleated cell counts. The method was immunoSEQ multiplex PCR; TCRdb's version includes in-frame clones alone and lacks a portion of them. V and J calls and clone size come straight from that table; D and trimming were deduced from the DNA. The data show about 51,000 clones, 80% to 90% seen once. Trimming took off 6 bases at V and 1 base at J, with 15 bases between the two ends. Germline-derived CDR1 and CDR2 are ENHRY and SYGVKD. This CDR3 is built from 16 residues. The receptor comes from a man aged 55 to 69 with acute or convalescent COVID-19. The sequenced sample was peripheral blood. This chain joins TRBV10-3 and TRBJ1-4; no firm D call. The CDR3 nucleotides read TGTGCCATCAGCGCACGGTCCGCTTTAACTAATGAAAAACTGTTTTTT. This gives the protein CAISARSALTNEKLFF.